This entry features one TCR beta chain sequence. Its antigen remains unidentified. This entry comes from a study of T cells after posttransplantation cyclophosphamide. General study points: TRB clonality was highly associated with recipient CMV seropositivity and reactivation. Later blood repertoires were often dominated by clones from the donor CD8+ memory compartment. Blood and skin or GI T cell repertoires showed limited TRB overlap.

The CDR3 is 15 residues long. The V gene's germline CDR1 is SGHVS and CDR2 FQNEAQ. The V gene end was trimmed by 6 bases and the J gene end by 1 base; junction bases not matched to a gene: 3. TCRdb's table, derived via immunoSEQ multiplex PCR, lists solely in-frame clones and lacks some. There are around 20,000 clones in the sample; approximately 87% occur only once, and under 10% lies in the top ten. This chain connects TRBV7-8 to TRBJ1-4, with 9 bases matching TRBD1. The sample comprised memory CD4+ T cells sorted from blood. This clonotype originated in a man in his thirties or forties in good health and a related stem cell transplant donor. The CDR3: CASSDRGRTNEKLFF. CDR3 nucleotide sequence: TGTGCCAGCAGTGACAGGGGGAGAACTAATGAAAAACTGTTTTTT.